Sequencing of this T cell receptor beta chain was carried out in a study of CD8 T cells in Susac syndrome. Sequencing of TCR beta was undertaken in CD8+ and CD4+ T cells derived from blood. Control patients had untreated stable or active relapsing-remitting multiple sclerosis by revised McDonald criteria. Negative isolation was used for CD8+ and CD4+ T cells and FACS enrichment for TEMRA cells. Reverse transcription of 0.5 to 1 ug RNA used random hexamers. An immunoSEQ multiplex PCR amplified TCR beta CDR3 over 54 Vbeta and 13 Jbeta. Via MiXCR, TCRdb re-called the immunoSEQ multiplex PCR reads, giving one row per CDR3 protein. The sample lists 90,000 to 150,000 distinct CDR3 sequences; 85% to 95% were seen once. Sequenced: CD4+ T cells from PBMCs. This receptor was taken from a human donor with multiple sclerosis.

The CDR3 DNA reads TGTGCCAGCAGCCCCACGGGGTATGGCTACACCTTC. Amino acid sequence: CASSPTGYGYTF. The V call is TRBV11-2, the J call TRBJ1-2, with D hard to call. Trimming pared 5 bases from V and 5 bases from J, leaving 9 bases between. Germline V gene sequence: CDR1 SGHAT, CDR2 FQNNGV. The length of the CDR3 is 12 residues.